This TCR beta chain was documented in a study of Ad26.COV2.S vaccination and SARS-CoV-2 variants. Study summary: The study gave Ad26.COV2.S intramuscularly, once or twice 56 days apart.

Clones were sequenced by immunoSEQ multiplex PCR, and TCRdb holds only the in-frame ones, with some missing. The sample lists 430,000 or so clones, 75% to 95% seen once, with 9% to 15% in the top ten. Treatment defined: about 20 received Ad26.COV2.S at low or high dose, single or two shots; 5 received placebo; per-sample allocation not given. Samples were taken on day 63 after the first vaccine or placebo injection. The individual, an adult aged 18-55 years, was a donor in Boston. Notes on this clone: The antigen remains unidentified.

Study results and limitations: Breadth, reportedly substantial, characterized the spike-specific CD8+ and CD4+ T cell responses after vaccination. People given the vaccine had a wider spike-specific TCR breadth than placebo recipients did.

The specimen was peripheral blood, collected in a trial of Ad26.COV2.S vaccine versus placebo. This clonotype originated in a person aged 18-65 years who received the Ad26.COV2.S COVID-19 vaccine or a placebo.

The CDR3 coding sequence is TGTGCCAGCAGTTTTCAGGGAAACACTGAAGCTTTCTTT. This sequence encodes CASSFQGNTEAFF. The chain is built from TRBV12-3 or TRBV12-4 and TRBJ1-1; TRBD1 is a possible D gene (5 bases). V lost 3 bases and J lost 2, with 7 bases in between. The CDR3 is 13 amino acids.